This TCR beta chain is from a study of molecular identifiers for immune sequencing clone quantification. Across the study: The replicate experiment used RNA from about 21,000 or 97,000 naive CD8 cells. This RNA was split into five aliquots, and four of them were sequenced.

The authors sorted naive CD8 T cells as CD8+CD4-CCR7+CD45RA+. TCRdb itself ran the PCR reads through MiXCR, one entry per CDR3 protein. This sample has about half a million distinct CDR3 sequences, with 20% to 25% found just once. Trimming cost V 5 bases and J 5 bases, with 19 bases left between them. CDR3 size: 15 residues. Germline V CDR1 and CDR2: MNHEY, SVGAGI. Findings and caveats of the study: Spiked Jurkat TCR RNA equivalent to one cell was reportedly detectable in approximately 970,000 naive cells.

This clonotype was seen many times. What it binds is not known. The genes are TRBV6-5 and TRBJ2-7; possibly TRBD1 for D (6 bases). Sequencing was done on a sample of naive CD8+ T cells from blood, with Jurkat cell RNA spiked in. Noted subset: FACS-sorted CD8+CD4-CCR7+CD45RA+ naive T cells. This TCR derives from a human donor in good health. Some libraries in this study had Jurkat cell RNA spiked in. CDR3 region: CASSKLNTGNHEQYF. The CDR3 DNA reads TGTGCCAGCAGTAAACTCAACACAGGGAACCACGAGCAGTACTTC.